Relative to its sample, the clone carrying this T cell receptor (beta chain) is medium-sized. Its target is not known. This CDR3 has 16 amino acids. Germline-derived CDR1 and CDR2 are SGHAT and FQDESV (reference sequence). J was trimmed by 6 bases and V by 5 bases; bases with no gene match: 13. The study reverse transcribed the entire isolated RNA, so it sequenced expressed TCRB transcripts. TCRdb keeps only in-frame clones here, not all; method: immunoSEQ multiplex PCR. The table shows around 56,000 clones, with 40% to 65% occurring only once. This specimen comes from a study of beta chain features in type 1 diabetes. Study summary: All samples yielded roughly 100,000,000 examined sorted cells. Study conclusions and caveats: In all four CD4+ subsets, TCRB CDR3 length was significantly, moderately reduced in type 1 diabetes. Any role of HLA type in TCRB rearrangement remained unresolved here.

The specimen sequenced was Tregs from blood. The source is a woman aged 35 to 49 with type 1 diabetes. This chain connects TRBV11-1 to TRBJ2-3; the match to TRBD2 covers 8 bases. The CDR3 DNA is TGTGCCAGCAGCCCCCAGATCGCGGGGGGAGAGGATACGCAGTATTTT. Its protein product is CASSPQIAGGEDTQYF.